What follows are 13 T cell receptor beta chains derived from one specimen sequenced in a study of CDR3 diversity in severe acne (dated by TCRdb to between 2019 and 2020). The library came from PCR. Sequencing relied on an Illumina HiSeq 2000. TCRdb ran its own pipeline on the public reads, namely fastp trimming at Q25 and MiXCR clone calling, and kept in-frame beta chains. CDR3 protein sequences are deduplicated, and each keeps its most common genes and DNA. The sample has under 100,000 distinct CDR3 sequences on record, roughly 52% of them singletons. The ten biggest clones cover 10% of the sample. Sequenced input: blood. Source of these receptors: a male donor in good health, serving as a control.

This clonotype was observed a few times. This chain connects TRBV6-1 to TRBJ1-5; tentative D call: TRBD1 (5 bases). The CDR3 consists of 14 residues. Germline-derived CDR1 and CDR2 are MNHNS and SASEGT. Trimming removed 6 bases at V and 6 bases at J, with 15 bases between. CDR3 sequence reads: CASRETGRGQPQHF. CDR3 coding DNA: TGTGCCAGCAGGGAGACGGGAAGGGGTCAGCCCCAGCATTTT.

The chain recombines TRBV4-1 with TRBJ2-7; 12 bases map to TRBD1. The V gene end was trimmed by 4 bases and the J gene end by 7 bases; junction bases not matched to a gene: 11. Germline V CDR1 and CDR2: MGHRA, YSYEKL. This CDR3 spans 16 amino acids. CDR3 region: CASSPRGGQGAREQYF. As DNA, the CDR3 is TGCGCCAGCAGCCCCCGGGGGGGACAGGGGGCGAGGGAGCAGTACTTC.

V usage is TRBV19 and J usage is TRBJ2-5; 9 bases are shared with TRBD2. V lost 5 bases to trimming and J lost 2 bases; unmatched junction nucleotides: 6. The CDR3 runs 15 residues. Germline CDR1 is LNHDA and CDR2 is SQIVND (reference sequence). The CDR3 nucleotides read TGTGCCAGTAGTTCTAGCGGGATAGGACAAGAGACCCAGTACTTC. Its protein is CASSSSGIGQETQYF.

This clonotype turned up a few times. This chain uses TRBV18 with TRBJ1-4; D is perhaps TRBD1 (5 bases). The V end lost 2 bases, the J end lost 6 bases, and 13 bases lay between the germline ends. Germline V CDR1 and CDR2: KGHSH, LQKENI. The CDR3 is 15 amino acids. CDR3 coding DNA: TGTGCCAGCTCACCAGGAGGCTGGGGGGATGAAAAACTGTTTTTT. This translates into CASSPGGWGDEKLFF. Based on the CDR3 plus reference TRBV18 and TRBJ1-4, the full variable domain is NAGVMQNPRHLVRRRGQEARLRCSPMKGHSHVYWYRQLPEEGLKFMVYLQKENIIDESGMPKERFSAEFPKEGPSILRIQQVVRGDSAAYFCASSPGGWGDEKLFFGSGTQLSVL.

Many counts were recorded for this clonotype. The chain couples TRBV5-8 to TRBJ1-2, with D possibly being TRBD1 (6 bases). The CDR3 is 17 amino acids. The V end lost 0 bases, the J end lost 11 bases, and 26 bases lay between the germline ends. Germline-derived CDR1 and CDR2 are SGHTS and YDEGEE. The CDR3 DNA sequence: TGTGCCAGCAGCTTGGGTTCGGGGGGCAGCCCCCGGGCTAGGTACACCTTC. This codes for CASSLGSGGSPRARYTF.

This chain uses TRBV2 with TRBJ1-4; D gene uncertain. Per germline, CDR1 SNHLY and CDR2 FYNNEI. The CDR3 contains 15 residues. With 2 bases removed from V and 8 bases from J, the gap between germline ends came to 15 bases. The CDR3 DNA sequence: TGTGCCAGCAGTGAATGGGGATTAGTCAAGGAAAAACTGTTTTTT. As protein: CASSEWGLVKEKLFF.

The chain couples TRBV6-5 to TRBJ2-1; perhaps TRBD1 as D (6 bases). The germline CDR1 and CDR2 sequences are MNHEY and SVGAGI. Trimming took 4 bases from V and 6 from J, leaving 19 bases between them. This CDR3 is 16 amino acids long. CDR3 protein: CASSSNRADQPNEQFF. The CDR3 nucleotides are TGTGCCAGCAGTTCGAACAGGGCTGATCAGCCCAATGAGCAGTTCTTC.

This clonotype was detected ten times or more. DNA for the CDR3: TGTGCCAGCAGCTTCTACCTAGGGAACACTGAAGCTTTCTTT. Protein product: CASSFYLGNTEAFF. The rearrangement joins TRBV5-6 to TRBJ1-1, with D uncertain. Germline values: CDR1 SGHDT, CDR2 YYEEEE. CDR3 length: 14 amino acids. V lost 2 bases to trimming and J lost 1 base, with 9 bases between them.

The chain is built from TRBV6-1 and TRBJ1-5; maybe TRBD1 (6 bases). This CDR3 spans 13 amino acids. Trimming removed 10 bases from V and 3 bases from J, with 13 bases in between. Germline V lookup: CDR1 MNHNS, CDR2 SASEGT. For the CDR3, the DNA is TGTGCCACCACCCGGGACAACAATCAGCCCCAGCATTTT. Translated, it gives CATTRDNNQPQHF.

There are a few counts of this clonotype. This rearrangement joins TRBV6-5 to TRBJ2-7, with TRBD2 matching 12 bases. The CDR3 spans 14 residues. V shed 5 bases and J 7 bases; nucleotides not matched to a gene: 6. Germline assignment: CDR1 MNHEY and CDR2 SVGAGI. CDR3 in amino acids: CASSLAGGPGEQYF. The CDR3 nucleotides read TGTGCCAGCAGTCTAGCGGGAGGGCCGGGGGAGCAGTACTTC.

In its sample, this clonotype ranks as medium-sized. This rearrangement joins TRBV20-1 to TRBJ2-5; tentatively, D is TRBD1 (6 bases). Deletions cut 5 bases from V and 3 bases from J, with 10 bases between. There are 12 residues in the CDR3. Germline values: CDR1 DFQATT, CDR2 SNEGSKA (reference sequence). CDR3 bases: TGCAGTGCTCGATGGACAGAAGAGACCCAGTACTTC. This sequence encodes CSARWTEETQYF.

Concerning this clonotype: This could be a read error, since a much larger clone is one nucleotide away. The gene calls are TRBV25-1 and TRBJ1-1, with D hard to call. The CDR3 loop spans 14 amino acids. V shed 4 bases and J shed 5 bases, with 14 bases lying between them. Germline V gene lookup returns CDR1 MGHDK and CDR2 SYGVNS. Written as DNA, the CDR3 is TGTGCCAGCAGTGGATCCGATTTCGGGACTGAAGCTTTCTTT. Its protein product is CASSGSDFGTEAFF.

This clonotype was counted between two and nine times. The J gene is TRBJ2-7, the V gene TRBV7-8; TRBD2 might be the D (6 bases). V was pared by 6 bases and J by 0 bases, with 18 bases between. Per germline, CDR1 SGHVS and CDR2 FQNEAQ. The CDR3 runs 16 residues. The CDR3 reads CASRTLLGGGSYEQYF. CDR3 DNA: TGTGCCAGCAGAACCCTCCTCGGGGGTGGCTCCTACGAGCAGTACTTC.